This is a list of T cell receptor beta chains from one sample in a study of cytomegalovirus exposure and HLA in healthy donors. Using immunoSEQ multiplex PCR, the repertoire was profiled, and TCRdb retains in-frame clones only, with some absent. Counted here are 150,000 or so clones, roughly four fifths occurring once; the ten biggest clones make up roughly 1.4%. Sequenced material: PBMCs. These receptors were taken from a man in his forties in good health and CMV-seronegative. Both conserved end residues are part of each CDR3. The D gene is left open where the match is weak. Not every row has a clone size; where given, it reads once, few, many or a size class.

TRBV2,NA,TRBJ2-2,NA,CASSEGPGGELFF,TGTGCCAGCAGTGAAGGTCCAGGGGGGGAGCTGTTTTTT
TRBV7-9,NA,TRBJ2-3,TRBD2,CSSSATSGRPDTQYF,TGTTCCAGCAGCGCGACTAGCGGGAGACCAGATACGCAGTATTTT
TRBV7-2,NA,TRBJ2-5,NA,CASSGTSVLETQYF,TGTGCCAGCAGCGGGACTTCCGTTTTAGAGACCCAGTACTTC
TRBV6-5,NA,TRBJ1-1,NA,CARDTLNTEAFF,TGTGCCAGAGACACCTTGAACACTGAAGCTTTCTTT
TRBV5-1,NA,TRBJ2-1,TRBD1,CASRNDRGNEQFF,TGCGCCAGCAGGAATGACAGGGGCAATGAGCAGTTCTTC
TRBV27,NA,TRBJ1-5,TRBD1,CASSSGTGGQPQHF,TGTGCCAGCAGTTCCGGGACAGGAGGGCAGCCCCAGCATTTT
TRBV6-5,NA,TRBJ1-4,NA,CASSRTVNEKLFF,TGTGCCAGCAGTCGGACAGTTAATGAAAAACTGTTTTTT
TRBV29-1,once,TRBJ2-7,NA,CSVEDLPRVEQYF,TGCAGCGTTGAAGATCTTCCACGCGTGGAGCAGTACTTC
TRBV15,NA,TRBJ1-1,NA,CATSREGRADLF,TGTGCCACCAGCAGAGAAGGGCGGGCAGATTTGTTT
TRBV29-1,NA,TRBJ2-7,TRBD1,CSVVVRWGQGAYEQYF,TGCAGCGTGGTTGTACGTTGGGGACAGGGGGCCTACGAGCAGTACTTC
TRBV2,NA,TRBJ2-1,NA,CASRRRVLYGDNEQFF,TGTGCCAGCAGACGGAGGGTGCTATACGGGGACAATGAGCAGTTCTTC
TRBV5-1,NA,TRBJ1-1,NA,CASSLDGQNTEAFF,TGCGCCAGCAGCTTGGATGGGCAGAACACTGAAGCTTTCTTT
TRBV4-1,NA,TRBJ2-1,TRBD2,CASSQDGAASGTDNEQFF,TGCGCCAGCAGCCAAGATGGGGCGGCTAGCGGGACCGACAATGAGCAGTTCTTC
TRBV7-3,NA,TRBJ1-2,TRBD1,CASSPGQGHGYTF,TGTGCCAGCAGCCCGGGACAGGGTCATGGCTACACCTTC
TRBV7-8,NA,TRBJ2-7,NA,CASSFSQVGYEQYF,TGTGCCAGCAGCTTTTCACAGGTTGGCTACGAGCAGTACTTC
TRBV27,NA,TRBJ1-1,TRBD1,CASSWDRGFQDTEAFF,TGTGCCAGCAGTTGGGACAGGGGGTTCCAGGACACTGAAGCTTTCTTT
TRBV5-5,NA,TRBJ2-1,TRBD1,CASSGQGSYYNEQFF,TGTGCCAGCAGCGGACAGGGCTCCTACTACAATGAGCAGTTCTTC
TRBV7-3,NA,TRBJ2-3,NA,CASSLGGGAGTDTQYF,TGTGCCAGCAGCTTAGGAGGAGGGGCAGGCACAGATACGCAGTATTTT
TRBV7-3,NA,TRBJ2-1,NA,CASSSRLDHEQFF,TGTGCCAGCAGCTCCCGACTAGACCATGAGCAGTTCTTC
TRBV9,NA,TRBJ1-4,TRBD1,CASSGIGQGQEKLFF,TGTGCCAGCAGCGGAATTGGACAGGGTCAGGAAAAACTGTTTTTT
TRBV28,NA,TRBJ1-3,NA,CASSYKPPRHTIYF,TGTGCCAGCAGTTACAAGCCGCCGAGGCACACCATATATTTT
TRBV6-4,NA,TRBJ2-1,TRBD2,CASSERGGGTYNEQFF,TGTGCCAGCAGTGAAAGGGGCGGGGGGACCTACAATGAGCAGTTCTTC
TRBV28,NA,TRBJ2-7,TRBD2,CASTTTYSGDSYEQYF,TGTGCCAGCACAACGACATATAGCGGGGACTCCTACGAGCAGTACTTC
TRBV27,NA,TRBJ2-4,TRBD2,CASTDRRDKGLAGMKNIQYF,TGTGCCAGCACCGATAGGAGGGACAAAGGACTAGCGGGAATGAAAAACATTCAGTACTTC
TRBV7-8,few,TRBJ2-5,NA,CASSLVPEETQYF,TGTGCCAGCAGCTTAGTCCCAGAAGAGACCCAGTACTTC
TRBV7-9,NA,TRBJ2-7,NA,CASSPGDYEQYF,TGTGCCAGCAGCCCGGGGGACTACGAGCAGTACTTC
TRBV7-6,once,TRBJ1-1,NA,CASSRIGTFNTEAFF,TGTGCCAGCAGCCGTATCGGGACATTTAACACTGAAGCTTTCTTT
TRBV7-9,NA,TRBJ2-2,TRBD1,CASSTTGTGDTGELFF,TGTGCCAGCAGCACCACCGGGACAGGGGATACCGGGGAGCTGTTTTTT